This TCR beta chain appears in the sequencing data of a study of control samples from healthy donors and cancer patients (dated by TCRdb to between 2020 and 2021). The method was the immunoSEQ multiplex PCR assay. TCRdb re-hosts the immuneACCESS table, in-frame sequences only. Its copies lack some clones; in the studies checked, an unresolved V gene accounts for under half of them, and the cause for the rest is not known. The sample table records tens of thousands of clones; roughly 87% of these occur just once. The leading ten clones occupy around 3.8% of the sample. Of note for this clone: This clone's antigen is unknown. Within one base of it there is no much larger clone, and no base qualities were kept.

V and J are trimmed by 9 bases and 6 bases, and the gene matches miss 8 bases of the junction. The germline V gene supplies CDR1 SGHNT and CDR2 YENEEA. The CDR3 goes from the cysteine to the phenylalanine over 12 residues. The read is trimmed to its CDR3 DNA, 36 bases read in frame from base 1. The sample consisted of blood. Here the chain combines TRBV11-3 and TRBJ2-7, and TRBD1 aligns with 7 junction nucleotides. The origin of this receptor is a woman in her fifties or sixties in good health. The nucleotides read TGTGCCAGTGGACAGGTCCCTTCCGAGCAGTACTTC. Its protein is CASGQVPSEQYF.